Listed below are T cell receptor beta chains from one sample, sequenced in a study of blood T cells in healthy people across ages. A single record per CDR3 protein comes from TCRdb applying MiXCR to the 5' RACE reads. The table includes around 1,500,000 distinct CDR3 sequences, 42% detected once. Input material: blood. These receptors were obtained from a woman between 18 and 30 years old in good health. CDR3s include the opening cysteine and the closing phenylalanine or tryptophan. The order of the fields is D gene, V gene, clone size, J gene, CDR3 length, CDR3 DNA, CDR3 protein. A D gene is named only where the DNA matches it firmly. A clone size is listed for some rows: how often the clone was seen (once, few, many), or a class if it is expanded.

>TRBD1|TRBV18|once|TRBJ1-5|15
TGTGCCAGCTCACTCGCGGGGACAGGGGAGCAGCCCCAGCATTTT
CASSLAGTGEQPQHF
>NA|TRBV6-5|once|TRBJ2-1|15
TGTGCCAGCAGGCCTGCTACTACAGGTTACAATGAGCAGTTCTTC
CASRPATTGYNEQFF
>NA|TRBV4-2|NA|TRBJ1-4|16
TGTGCCAGCAGCCAGGACGAGACGTGGGGGGATGAAAAACTGTTTTTT
CASSQDETWGDEKLFF
>NA|TRBV12-5|NA|TRBJ2-1|10
TGTGCTCTCTCAAGCAATGAGCAGTTCTTC
CALSSNEQFF
>NA|TRBV20-1|NA|TRBJ2-5|12
TGCAGTGCTGGAGCAGGGGAACGTGAGCAGTACTTC
CSAGAGEREQYF
>TRBD1|TRBV11-3|NA|TRBJ2-1|16
TGTGCCAGCAGCTTAGGCCGGGACAGGGGGAGTAATGAGCAGTTCTTC
CASSLGRDRGSNEQFF
>NA|TRBV2|NA|TRBJ1-1|15
TGTGCCAGCAGCGGACAGCTCGTTCTGAACACTGGAGCTTTCTTT
CASSGQLVLNTGAFF
>NA|TRBV14|NA|TRBJ2-7|14
TGTGCCAGCAGCCAAGTCCGGAGTCCGTACGAGCAGTACTTC
CASSQVRSPYEQYF
>NA|TRBV25-1|many|TRBJ1-2|13
TGTGCCAGCGGGGGGACGGCGCCCTATGGCTACACCTTC
CASGGTAPYGYTF
>NA|TRBV11-2|NA|TRBJ2-7|15
TGTGCCAGCAGCTTAGATAGGGACACCTCCGACGAGCAGTACTTC
CASSLDRDTSDEQYF
>TRBD2|TRBV10-3|NA|TRBJ2-1|14
TGTGCCATCAGAACGGGACTAGATGGTGTTGAGCAGTTCTTC
CAIRTGLDGVEQFF
>TRBD1|TRBV6-1|few|TRBJ2-3|19
TGTGCCAGCAGTGAGCAGGGACAGGAAGCCTCCATAAGCACAGATACGCAGTATTTT
CASSEQGQEASISTDTQYF
>NA|TRBV25-1|NA|TRBJ2-1|13
TGTGCCAGCAGTGATTCTAGCTGGGAGACCCAGTTCTTC
CASSDSSWETQFF
>NA|TRBV10-2|NA|TRBJ1-1|12
TGCGCCAGCAGTGGACAGAACACTGAAGCTTTCTTT
CASSGQNTEAFF
>NA|TRBV20-1|NA|TRBJ1-2|12
TGCAGTGCTAGAACCCAAGGAGGGGGCTACACCTTC
CSARTQGGGYTF